The 5 T cell receptor beta chains in this list originate from one sample, sequenced in a study of regulatory T cells in long-lasting Graves disease. The sample's time point: newly diagnosed GD, antithyroid drugs for less than 3 months. Extracted PBMC RNA gave rise to the TCR library. Building of the TCR beta libraries involved iRepertoire HTBI primers and Arm-PCR of CDR3 regions. TCRdb analysed the multiplex PCR reads with MiXCR anew, one entry per CDR3 protein. The data hold hundreds of thousands of distinct CDR3 sequences, with roughly 15% observed a single time. These data also formed part of another study, on T cells in Graves' hyperthyroidism and ophthalmopathy.

The material was peripheral blood mononuclear cells (PBMCs), obtained at new diagnosis, from a patient treated with antithyroid drugs. All receptors come from a young man with Graves disease.

This clonotype has a count of ten or more. The chain is built from TRBV6-1 and TRBJ1-1; the match to TRBD1 covers 9 bases. The ends lost 7 bases at V and 1 base at J; junction bases unmatched: 13. Germline CDR1 MNHNS, CDR2 SASEGT. The length of the CDR3 is 17 residues. CDR3 residues: CASNRRNLGQGNTEAFF. CDR3 DNA: TGTGCCAGCAACCGTCGGAATTTGGGACAGGGGAACACTGAAGCTTTCTTT.

The chain uses TRBV6-2 or TRBV6-3 and TRBJ1-4; D not certain. Germline CDR1 and CDR2: MNHEY and SVGEGT. The ends were cut back, 2 bases at V and 1 base at J, with 5 bases in the middle. This CDR3 region has 14 residues. The CDR3 DNA sequence: TGTGCCAGCAGTTACCGGGGAACTAATGAAAAACTGTTTTTT. This gives the protein CASSYRGTNEKLFF.

The J gene is TRBJ1-1, the V gene TRBV5-1; the D is unclear. From germline, CDR1 is SGHRS and CDR2 YFSETQ. Deletions cut 4 bases from V and 1 base from J, with 11 bases between. The CDR3 sequence is 14 residues long. The CDR3 loop is CASSMDWGNTEAFF. The CDR3 DNA sequence: TGCGCCAGCAGCATGGACTGGGGGAACACTGAAGCTTTCTTT.

This clonotype was detected many times. The rearrangement joins TRBV12-3 or TRBV12-4 to TRBJ2-1; D unresolved. The length of the CDR3 is 13 residues. The V end lost 3 bases, the J end lost 6 bases, and 9 bases lay between the germline ends. In nucleotides, the CDR3 is TGTGCCAGCAGTTTTTCCAGGAGCAATGAGCAGTTCTTC. Protein sequence: CASSFSRSNEQFF.

This clonotype came up many times. This chain connects TRBV11-1 to TRBJ2-5; 7 positions agree with TRBD1. The CDR3 runs 16 residues. Germline V gene lookup returns CDR1 SGHAT and CDR2 FQDESV (reference sequence). The V gene end was trimmed by 4 bases and the J gene end by 2 bases; junction bases not matched to a gene: 10. CDR3 amino acids: CASSSTTGTPQETQYF. CDR3 nucleotides: TGTGCCAGCAGCTCTACGACAGGGACCCCACAAGAGACCCAGTACTTC.